The text below deals with one T cell receptor beta chain. This clone was counted a few times. This receptor's antigen is unknown. Within one base of it there is no much larger clone, and no base qualities were kept. TCRbeta CDR3 regions were amplified from genomic DNA by means of the immunoSEQ Assay, a bias-controlled multiplex PCR. In the source study's methods: Nucleated cell counts per sample were estimated from amplification of reference gene primers within the assay. To quantify the absolute abundance of each unique TCRbeta CDR3 rearrangement, sequence reads were collapsed and filtered. For each sample, productive Simpson clonality was calculated by taking the square root of Simpson's diversity index across productive rearrangements. Entries here come from immuneACCESS through TCRdb and include only in-frame sequences with V and J called. Some clones fail to appear in such tables; in the studies checked, an unresolved V gene covers under half of the shortfall, and the cause of the remainder is unknown. That table gives V, J and clone size, and the DNA gave D and trimming. The sample has roughly 88,000 clones on record, approximately 81% of them singletons. The top ten clones comprise roughly a sixth of the sample.

The collaborating institutions used their own protocols to collect whole blood in K2EDTA tubes. For TCRbeta analysis, collaborator samples were shipped as frozen whole blood, as isolated PBMCs, or as DNA extracted from either sample type. This record comes from a study of blood T cell repertoires in COVID-19 (dated by TCRdb to 2020 to 2021). With regard to the full study: Collaborator samples came from the United States, Italy and Spain and covered acute and convalescent phases of COVID-19. The material from the prospective study consisted of cDNA or gDNA derived from T cells, B-cell-depleted T cells, or PBMCs. Deeply sampled blood TCRbeta repertoires from subjects exposed to, actively infected with, or recovered from COVID-19 were included in the dataset. The repertoires were made available in a free public database intended to serve as a resource for research on the immune response to SARS-CoV-2. Samples were obtained from the ongoing ImmuneRACE study (first 160 participants) and from roughly 1,300 subjects provided by 6 global collaborators. Sample metadata almost always included a de-identified subject ID, COVID-19 status, age in years and sex. Where available, HLA class I and class II types were obtained from metadata supplied by the sample provider rather than from assay-based typing. General findings and caveats noted by the study authors: Clinical and demographic metadata were provided uncurated, with the amount varying by source and participant.

CDR3 length: 13 amino acids, cysteine to phenylalanine. Here the CDR3 DNA is all that survives: 39 bases in frame from base 1. The germline V gene encodes CDR1 SGHTA and CDR2 FQGNSA. The germline ends are 17 bases apart after V is trimmed by 5 bases and J by 12 bases. The sequence came from a woman aged 80 or over with acute or convalescent COVID-19. The rearranged segments are TRBV7-2 and TRBJ1-3, with TRBD1 perhaps the D gene, on 5 matching bases. Sequencing was performed on peripheral blood. At the DNA level, the sequence is TGTGCCAGCAGCCCGGGGGGGGGAACGGTCATATATTTT. The translation is CASSPGGGTVIYF.